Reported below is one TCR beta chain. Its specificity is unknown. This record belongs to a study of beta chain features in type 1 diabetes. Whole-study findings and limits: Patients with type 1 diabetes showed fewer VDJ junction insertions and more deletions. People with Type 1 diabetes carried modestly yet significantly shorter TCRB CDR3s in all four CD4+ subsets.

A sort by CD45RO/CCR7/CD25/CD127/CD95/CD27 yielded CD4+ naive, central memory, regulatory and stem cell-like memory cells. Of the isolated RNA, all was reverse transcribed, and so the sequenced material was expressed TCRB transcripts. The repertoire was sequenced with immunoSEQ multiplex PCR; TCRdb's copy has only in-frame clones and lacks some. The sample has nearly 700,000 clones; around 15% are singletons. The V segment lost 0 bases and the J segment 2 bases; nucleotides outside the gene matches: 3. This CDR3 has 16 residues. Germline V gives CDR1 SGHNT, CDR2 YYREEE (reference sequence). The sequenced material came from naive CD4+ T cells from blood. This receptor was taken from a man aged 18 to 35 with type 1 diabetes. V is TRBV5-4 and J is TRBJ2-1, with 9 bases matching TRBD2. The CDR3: CASSLGGTSPYNEQFF. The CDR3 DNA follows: TGTGCCAGCAGCTTGGGGGGGACTAGCCCCTACAATGAGCAGTTCTTC.